These 24 T cell receptor beta chains were all obtained from the same sample, sequenced in a study of blood T cells in healthy people across ages. Using a J-beta primer mix together with a sample-barcoded 5' primer, a second PCR was run for about 6 to 12 cycles. From the 5' RACE reads, TCRdb called clonotypes with MiXCR, one entry per CDR3 protein. The sample includes more than 500,000 distinct CDR3 sequences, approximately 30% of them seen just once. Sequenced sample: blood. The receptors derive from a woman between 65 and 79 years old in good health.

The J gene is TRBJ2-1, the V gene TRBV5-1; D is possibly TRBD1 (5 bases). From germline, CDR1 is SGHRS and CDR2 YFSETQ. CDR3 length equals 15 residues. V was clipped by 2 bases and J by 5 bases, with 14 bases between them. The CDR3 DNA sequence: TGCGCCAGCAGCTTCTGGCAGGGCGAGAACAATGAGCAGTTCTTC. Translation: CASSFWQGENNEQFF.

The genes are TRBV7-3 and TRBJ2-2, with 9 bases aligning to TRBD1. Germline V gene sequence: CDR1 SGHTA, CDR2 FQGTGA. V was pared by 5 bases and J by 0 bases, with 4 bases of the junction left unmatched. This CDR3 is 16 amino acids long. In nucleotides, the CDR3 is TGTGCCAGCAGCCGCACAGGGGGCACGAACACCGGGGAGCTGTTTTTT. Its translation is CASSRTGGTNTGELFF.

The chain joins TRBV24-1 to TRBJ1-2; a weak D match, TRBD1 (6 bases). Germline values: CDR1 KGHDR, CDR2 SFDVKD. V shed 2 bases and J shed 0 bases, with 15 bases lying between them. The CDR3 loop spans 17 amino acids. The CDR3 spells CATSDSLDRNPNYGYTF. DNA for the CDR3: TGTGCCACCAGTGATTCCCTGGACAGAAACCCTAACTATGGCTACACCTTC.

This rearrangement joins TRBV20-1 to TRBJ2-3, with no clear D. Between the trimmed V and J ends, which lost 7 bases and 5 bases, there was a span of 10 bases. CDR1 DFQATT and CDR2 SNEGSKA come from the germline V gene (reference sequence). The CDR3 is made up of 11 amino acids. This chain's CDR3 is CSVLLRDTQYF. DNA of the CDR3: TGCAGTGTTCTTCTCCGAGATACGCAGTATTTT.

V and J are TRBV12-3 or TRBV12-4 and TRBJ2-5; D remains ambiguous. The DNA end favors TRBJ2-1, so the J call may be wrong. The CDR3 is 14 amino acids. The CDR3 here is CASSWTQLLGEQFF. CDR3 sequence (DNA): TGTGCCAGCAGTTGGACCCAGCTTCTCGGTGAGCAGTTCTTC.

The chain is built from TRBV27 and TRBJ2-3; 8 positions match TRBD1. CDR1 and CDR2 from the germline V gene are MNHEY and SMNVEV (reference sequence). V shed 6 bases, J shed 2 bases, and the junction held 13 bases outside the gene matches. There are 17 residues in the CDR3. CDR3 nucleotide sequence: TGTGCCAGCAGGCCTCGGCGACAGGGGAGAGCCACAGATACGCAGTATTTT. It specifies CASRPRRQGRATDTQYF.

The chain joins TRBV20-1 to TRBJ1-4; D possibly corresponds to TRBD1 (6 bases). Trimming removed 6 bases at V and 6 bases at J, with 14 bases between. The CDR3 sequence is 13 residues long. Germline assignment: CDR1 DFQATT and CDR2 SNEGSKA (reference sequence). The CDR3 DNA reads as TGCAGTGCCCCACAGGGAGCCTATGAAAAACTGTTTTTT. It encodes CSAPQGAYEKLFF.

This clonotype was seen only a few times. The rearrangement uses TRBV12-3 or TRBV12-4 and TRBJ2-3; TRBD1 is a possible D gene (5 bases). The ends were cut back, 8 bases at V and 4 bases at J, with 16 bases in the middle. This CDR3 is built from 14 residues. In DNA form, the CDR3 reads TGTGCCAGCGCCACCAGGGAAGGGTCAGATACGCAGTATTTT. Translated: CASATREGSDTQYF.

This clonotype was detected many times. V is TRBV12-3 or TRBV12-4 and J is TRBJ2-5, with no clear D. CDR3 length: 14 residues. V was trimmed by 7 bases and J by 7 bases, leaving 19 bases between them. This CDR3 is CASIPQQASTTQYF. CDR3 nucleotides: TGTGCCAGCATCCCGCAGCAGGCCTCAACGACCCAGTACTTC.

The genes are TRBV30 and TRBJ2-5, with D tentatively TRBD2 (6 bases). Matching the DNA end better, TRBJ2-1 makes the J call doubtful. Germline V CDR1 and CDR2: GTSNPN, SVGIG (reference sequence). The CDR3 runs 14 residues. The CDR3 here is CAWTGSGTYNEQFF. The CDR3 nucleotides are TGTGCCTGGACGGGTAGCGGAACCTACAATGAGCAGTTCTTC.

This clonotype was counted only a few times. The chain combines TRBV20-1 with TRBJ1-1; perhaps TRBD1 as D (5 bases). The CDR3 extends over 16 amino acids. Germline V gene sequence: CDR1 DFQATT, CDR2 SNEGSKA (reference sequence). With 2 bases removed from V and 1 base from J, the gap between germline ends came to 17 bases. This CDR3 reads CSARPFTGAGNTEAFF. The DNA of the CDR3 is TGCAGTGCTAGACCCTTCACCGGGGCAGGGAACACTGAAGCTTTCTTT.

This clonotype occurred a few times. The V and J genes are TRBV5-1 and TRBJ2-3; 15 bases are shared with TRBD2. Germline trimming cut 0 bases from V and 4 bases from J; bases unmatched to any gene: 9. The CDR3 sequence is 19 residues long. Germline V gives CDR1 SGHRS, CDR2 YFSETQ. DNA of the CDR3: TGCGCCAGCAGCTTGGCACCCGGACTAGCGGGGGGGCCCTCAGATACGCAGTATTTT. It specifies CASSLAPGLAGGPSDTQYF.

In its sample, this clonotype was seen many times. The chain carries TRBV4-3 and TRBJ2-2; TRBD1 agrees at 9 bases. This CDR3 comprises 18 residues. V shed 0 bases, J shed 5 bases, and the junction held 10 bases outside the gene matches. Germline V lookup: CDR1 LGHNA, CDR2 YSLEER. CDR3 sequence (DNA): TGCGCCAGCAGCCAAGAATTGAGGGGACAGGGACCGACCGGGGAGCTGTTTTTT. Residues: CASSQELRGQGPTGELFF.

The chain combines TRBV11-2 with TRBJ1-2; weak D call: TRBD1 (6 bases). Between the trimmed V and J ends, which lost 4 bases and 8 bases, there was a span of 11 bases. The CDR3 has 12 residues. CDR1 and CDR2 (germline): SGHAT, FQNNGV. In nucleotides, the CDR3 is TGTGCCAGCAGCTCACAGGGATTGGGCTACACCTTC. Its protein is CASSSQGLGYTF.

In its sample, this clonotype was seen a few times. The genes are TRBV27 and TRBJ2-5; D possibly matches TRBD1 or TRBD2 (5 bases each). The better agreement between TRBJ2-7 and the DNA end casts doubt on the J call. This CDR3 spans 15 amino acids. CDR1 is MNHEY and CDR2 is SMNVEV in the germline V gene (reference sequence). The CDR3 here is CASRTFGARRNEQYF. DNA for the CDR3: TGTGCCAGCAGGACCTTCGGGGCCAGGAGGAACGAGCAGTACTTC.

The chain employs TRBV5-1 and TRBJ2-5, with D maybe TRBD2 (6 bases). Trimming shortened V by 7 bases and J by 1 base, and 11 bases separated the two germline ends. The length of the CDR3 is 13 residues. Germline CDR1 and CDR2: SGHRS and YFSETQ. This CDR3 is CASAGQSQETQYF. The CDR3, as DNA: TGCGCCAGCGCGGGGCAGAGCCAAGAGACCCAGTACTTC.

This clonotype was counted between two and nine times. V gene TRBV20-1 combines with J gene TRBJ2-2, with D perhaps matching TRBD2 (6 bases). With 3 bases removed from V and 6 bases from J, the gap between germline ends came to 17 bases. CDR3 length: 15 amino acids. Germline CDR1 reads DFQATT; CDR2 reads SNEGSKA (reference sequence). This CDR3 reads CSASGGRALAGELFF. As DNA, the CDR3 is TGCAGTGCTAGCGGGGGTAGAGCCCTGGCCGGGGAGCTGTTTTTT.

The sample holds a few counts of this clonotype. This chain links TRBV12-3 or TRBV12-4 with TRBJ2-5; 9 nucleotides align to TRBD1. CDR3 length: 15 amino acids. J was trimmed by 4 bases and V by 7 bases; bases with no gene match: 10. Here the CDR3 reads CASTLGRQGGETQYF. The CDR3 DNA reads TGTGCCAGCACCTTAGGGAGACAGGGGGGAGAGACCCAGTACTTC.

This clonotype was observed a few times. The chain combines TRBV6-1 with TRBJ2-5; 13 nucleotides align to TRBD2. With the DNA end fitting TRBJ2-1 better, the J assignment may be wrong. The CDR3 sequence is 16 residues long. Germline lookup yields CDR1 MNHNS and CDR2 SASEGT. CDR3 amino acids: CASSDPSLAGGNEQFF. CDR3 nucleotide sequence: TGTGCCAGCAGTGACCCCTCACTAGCGGGGGGGAATGAGCAGTTCTTC.

V and J are TRBV20-1 and TRBJ2-1; D is unclear. Trimming cost V 0 bases and J 10 bases, with 13 bases left between them. There are 13 residues in the CDR3. Germline lookup yields CDR1 DFQATT and CDR2 SNEGSKA (reference sequence). In DNA form, the CDR3 reads TGCAGTGCTAGAGATGGAAGGTCCGGAGAGCAGTTCTTC. Amino acid sequence: CSARDGRSGEQFF.

This clonotype has more than one count but fewer than ten. This chain uses TRBV7-9 with TRBJ1-1; D remains unclear. This CDR3 has 13 residues. V was pared by 5 bases and J by 5 bases, with 12 bases between. The germline gives CDR1 SEHNR, CDR2 FQNEAQ (reference sequence). In DNA form, the CDR3 reads TGTGCCAGCAGCCAAGAGGGTGGAACTGAAGCTTTCTTT. Its translation: CASSQEGGTEAFF.

This clonotype was counted a few times. CDR3 DNA sequence: TGCAGCTTCCTACCCCCCGAGTTGGGGAACACTGAAGCTTTCTTT. It encodes CSFLPPELGNTEAFF. The V call is TRBV29-1, the J call TRBJ1-1; unclear D gene. The CDR3 runs 15 residues. Trimming shortened V by 8 bases and J by 1 base, and 20 bases separated the two germline ends. The germline gives CDR1 SQVTM, CDR2 ANQGSEA.

V gene TRBV20-1 combines with J gene TRBJ1-2; 11 nucleotides agree with TRBD1. The CDR3 sequence is 15 residues long. V dropped 6 bases and J dropped 1; count of bases not matched to a gene: 7. Germline V CDR1 and CDR2: DFQATT, SNEGSKA (reference sequence). The DNA for the CDR3 is TGCAGTGCCCATGGACAGGGGGCGAATAACTATGGCTACACCTTC. Protein product: CSAHGQGANNYGYTF.

This clonotype has a handful of counts. The chain has TRBV18 and TRBJ2-5, with D possibly matching TRBD2 (6 bases). The DNA matches TRBJ2-1 better at its end, which makes the J call doubtful. This CDR3 has 13 amino acids. In germline, CDR1 is KGHSH, CDR2 LQKENI. The CDR3 DNA sequence: TGTGCCAGCTCAACAATCCGGGGGAATGAGCAGTTCTTC. Translated, it gives CASSTIRGNEQFF.